The source of this TCR beta chain is a study of Ad26.COV2.S vaccination and SARS-CoV-2 variants. The treatment here: 19 received Ad26.COV2.S at low or high dose, single or two shots; about 5 received placebo; per-sample allocation not given. The samples were gathered on day 63 after the first injection of vaccine or placebo. Clones were sequenced by immunoSEQ multiplex PCR, and TCRdb holds only the in-frame ones, with some missing. The table records 350,000 to 450,000 clones, roughly 90% of them present only once. CDR3 length: 17 amino acids. Deletions cut 0 bases from V and 4 bases from J, with 19 bases between. In germline, CDR1 is SGHDT, CDR2 YYEEEE. This clone has just one count.

The sequencing used peripheral blood, collected in a trial of Ad26.COV2.S vaccine versus placebo. The V call is TRBV5-6, the J call TRBJ2-5; a weak D match, TRBD1 (6 bases). The receptor's source is a person between 18 and 65 years old who received the Ad26.COV2.S COVID-19 vaccine or a placebo. The CDR3 region is CASSLVLGGRGVETQYF. As DNA, the CDR3 is TGTGCCAGCAGCTTGGTGCTGGGTGGCAGGGGCGTAGAGACCCAGTACTTC. Looking up the rest from reference TRBV5-6 and TRBJ2-5 gives the full variable domain: DAGVTQSPTHLIKTRGQQVTLRCSPKSGHDTVSWYQQALGQGPQFIFQYYEEEERQRGNFPDRFSGHQFPNYSSELNVNALLLGDSALYLCASSLVLGGRGVETQYFGPGTRLLVL.